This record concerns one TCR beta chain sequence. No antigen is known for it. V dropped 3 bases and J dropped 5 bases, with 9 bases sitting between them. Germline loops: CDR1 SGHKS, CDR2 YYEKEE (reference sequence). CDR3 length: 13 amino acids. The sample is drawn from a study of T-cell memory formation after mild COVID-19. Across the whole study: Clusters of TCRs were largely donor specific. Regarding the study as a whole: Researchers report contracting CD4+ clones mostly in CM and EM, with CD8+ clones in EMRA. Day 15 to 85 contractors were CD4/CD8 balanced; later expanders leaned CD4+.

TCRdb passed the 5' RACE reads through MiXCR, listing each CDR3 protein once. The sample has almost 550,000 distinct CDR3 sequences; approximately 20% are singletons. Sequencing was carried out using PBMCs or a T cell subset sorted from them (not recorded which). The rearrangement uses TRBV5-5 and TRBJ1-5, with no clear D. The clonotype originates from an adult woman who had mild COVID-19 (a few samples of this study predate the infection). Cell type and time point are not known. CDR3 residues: CASSWTEYQPQHF. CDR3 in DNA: TGTGCCAGCAGCTGGACCGAGTATCAGCCCCAGCATTTT.